The 29 T cell receptor beta chains listed next were all sequenced from one sample in a study of T cell responses to AZD1222 COVID-19 vaccine. The method was immunoSEQ multiplex PCR; TCRdb's version includes in-frame clones alone and lacks a portion of them. The table has around 160,000 clones, about 92% seen once. Sequenced material: peripheral blood, taken on day 0 of AZD1222 vaccination. Receptors originate from an adult in good health.

The V call is TRBV4-1, the J call TRBJ2-2, with D possibly being TRBD1 or TRBD2 (5 bases each). The CDR3 extends over 18 amino acids. Germline CDR1 MGHRA, CDR2 YSYEKL. The V gene lost 3 bases and the J gene lost 4 bases, with 21 bases spanning the gap. The CDR3 region is CASSQVVEGPPPTGELFF. As DNA, the CDR3 is TGCGCCAGCAGCCAGGTGGTTGAGGGGCCCCCCCCCACCGGGGAGCTGTTTTTT.

The chain links TRBV14 to TRBJ2-2; TRBD1 is a possible D gene (6 bases). Germline CDR1 and CDR2: SGHDN and FVKESK. This CDR3 is 16 amino acids long. The V and J ends lost 4 bases and 4 bases respectively, with 16 bases between them. CDR3 sequence reads: CASSPTGNPSTGELFF. CDR3 DNA: TGTGCCAGCAGCCCTACAGGGAACCCCTCCACCGGGGAGCTGTTTTTT.

The chain combines TRBV3-1 (or the pseudogene TRBV3-2) with TRBJ1-5; D gene unclear. The CDR3 consists of 14 residues. The V gene lost 4 bases and the J gene lost 0 bases, with 7 bases spanning the gap. CDR1 LGHDT and CDR2 YNNKEL come from the germline V gene (reference sequence). CDR3 coding DNA: TGTGCCAGCAGCCCAGGATATAGCAATCAGCCCCAGCATTTT. The encoded protein is CASSPGYSNQPQHF.

The chain recombines TRBV10-1 with TRBJ1-4; 9 bases agree with TRBD1. The germline gives CDR1 WNHNN, CDR2 SYGVQD (reference sequence). This CDR3 has 15 residues. The ends lost 2 bases at V and 6 bases at J; junction bases unmatched: 4. As DNA, the CDR3 is TGCGCCAGCAGTGAGACCGGGACAGGGTATGAAAAACTGTTTTTT. Encoded protein: CASSETGTGYEKLFF.

The genes are TRBV10-3 and TRBJ1-2; perhaps TRBD1 as D (5 bases). With 0 bases removed from V and 9 bases from J, the gap between germline ends came to 11 bases. Germline CDR1 and CDR2: ENHRY and SYGVKD. CDR3 size: 13 residues. The CDR3 bases are TGTGCCATCAGTGAGTCCATGGACATCCGCTACACCTTC. Its protein product is CAISESMDIRYTF.

V and J are TRBV29-1 and TRBJ1-1; D uncertain. V dropped 6 bases and J dropped 1 base, with 12 bases sitting between them. The CDR3 consists of 13 residues. Germline V CDR1 and CDR2: SQVTM, ANQGSEA. CDR3 amino acids: CSVLGPTNTEAFF. CDR3 nucleotides: TGCAGCGTACTTGGACCGACGAACACTGAAGCTTTCTTT.

The chain links TRBV6-5 to TRBJ1-1, with 8 bases matching TRBD1. Germline loops: CDR1 MNHEY, CDR2 SVGAGI. CDR3 length: 13 amino acids. Trimming removed 7 bases from V and 6 bases from J; junction bases left unmatched: 7. The CDR3, as DNA: TGTGCCAGCACCGAACAGGGGGAATCTGAAGCTTTCTTT. Translating gives CASTEQGESEAFF.

V gene TRBV27 combines with J gene TRBJ1-5; D gene unclear. This CDR3 spans 13 amino acids. V lost 5 bases, J lost 5 bases, and 10 bases lay in between. From germline, CDR1 is MNHEY and CDR2 SMNVEV (reference sequence). The CDR3 is CASSPYTDQPQHF. As DNA, the CDR3 is TGTGCCAGCAGTCCTTACACTGATCAGCCCCAGCATTTT.

The chain couples TRBV5-4 to TRBJ2-5; no clear D. The CDR3 is 14 residues long. With 0 bases removed from V and 2 bases from J, the gap between germline ends came to 8 bases. Germline loops: CDR1 SGHNT, CDR2 YYREEE (reference sequence). DNA of the CDR3: TGTGCCAGCAGCTTGGGGGCACCACAAGAGACCCAGTACTTC. Its protein is CASSLGAPQETQYF.

This clone has just one count. V is TRBV9 and J is TRBJ1-2; possible D gene TRBD1, 6 bases. Germline V gives CDR1 SGDLS, CDR2 YYNGEE. V was shortened by 3 bases and J by 6 bases, with 12 bases between the two germline ends. This CDR3 spans 13 amino acids. The CDR3 region has the DNA TGTGCCAGCAGCGAGACAGACAGGCATGGCTACACCTTC. It is translated as CASSETDRHGYTF.

The J gene is TRBJ2-7, the V gene TRBV3-1 (or the pseudogene TRBV3-2), with D unresolved. The CDR3 extends over 12 amino acids. V lost 1 base, J lost 4 bases, and 5 bases lay in between. Germline assignment: CDR1 LGHDT and CDR2 YNNKEL (reference sequence). CDR3 loop: CASSQAFYEQYF. The CDR3 nucleotides read TGTGCCAGCAGCCAAGCCTTTTACGAGCAGTACTTC.

The chain combines TRBV3-1 (or the pseudogene TRBV3-2) with TRBJ2-7; 8 bases map to TRBD2. J was trimmed by 6 bases and V by 1 base; bases with no gene match: 8. The CDR3 spans 15 residues. CDR1 is LGHDT and CDR2 is YNNKEL in the germline V gene (reference sequence). The CDR3 spells CASSQAVGRAGEQYF. The CDR3 DNA is TGTGCCAGCAGCCAAGCGGTCGGGAGGGCCGGCGAGCAGTACTTC.

The rearrangement links TRBV7-2 to TRBJ1-6, with 8 positions matching TRBD1. The CDR3 has 14 amino acids. Germline V gene data show CDR1 as SGHTA and CDR2 as FQGNSA. The trim removed 2 bases at V and 7 bases at J, leaving 1 base unmatched. The CDR3, as DNA: TGTGCCAGCAGCTTACGACAGGGGAATTCACCCCTCCACTTT. Residues: CASSLRQGNSPLHF. Looking up the rest from reference TRBV7-2 and TRBJ1-6 gives the full variable domain: GAGVSQSPSNKVTEKGKDVELRCDPISGHTALYWYRQSLGQGLEFLIYFQGNSAPDKSGLPSDRFSAERTGGSVSTLTIQRTQQEDSAVYLCASSLRQGNSPLHFGNGTRLTVT.

V gene TRBV27 combines with J gene TRBJ2-7; TRBD2 is a possible D gene (5 bases). Germline V CDR1 and CDR2: MNHEY, SMNVEV (reference sequence). Trimming shortened V by 6 bases and J by 3 bases, and 21 bases separated the two germline ends. This CDR3 is built from 16 residues. The CDR3 protein is CASSPRMAGEGYEQYF. CDR3 sequence (DNA): TGTGCCAGCAGCCCTCGGATGGCGGGTGAAGGCTACGAGCAGTACTTC.

The rearrangement joins TRBV5-8 to TRBJ2-5; D not resolved. Trimming pared 6 bases from V and 2 bases from J, leaving 11 bases between. CDR1 SGHTS and CDR2 YDEGEE come from the germline V gene. CDR3 size: 13 residues. CDR3 in DNA: TGTGCCAGCAACTGGGATTCTCAAGAGACCCAGTACTTC. Translation gives CASNWDSQETQYF.

This clone was seen a single time. The V call is TRBV6-5, the J call TRBJ2-7; TRBD2 is a possible D gene (6 bases). CDR1 is MNHEY and CDR2 is SVGAGI in the germline V gene. The CDR3 runs to 15 residues. The V and J ends lost 7 bases and 3 bases respectively, with 19 bases between them. The CDR3, as DNA: TGTGCCAGCACCCTTTCCGGGACTCCCTTCTACGAGCAGTACTTC. Its protein product is CASTLSGTPFYEQYF.

The chain employs TRBV27 and TRBJ2-2; D remains unclear. The germline V gene encodes CDR1 MNHEY and CDR2 SMNVEV (reference sequence). CDR3 size: 12 residues. V was shortened by 2 bases and J by 2 bases, with 0 bases between the two germline ends. The chain's CDR3 is CASSLNTGELFF. CDR3 sequence (DNA): TGTGCCAGCAGTTTAAACACCGGGGAGCTGTTTTTT.

The chain recombines TRBV6-2 or TRBV6-3 with TRBJ1-6, with 8 bases identical to TRBD1. V shed 6 bases, J shed 9 bases, and the junction held 10 bases outside the gene matches. Germline values: CDR1 MNHEY, CDR2 SVGEGT. This CDR3 comprises 15 residues. CDR3 bases: TGTGCCAGCAGCCCCGGACAGGGAAAGAGTTCACCCCTCCACTTT. As protein: CASSPGQGKSSPLHF.

The rearrangement uses TRBV5-1 and TRBJ2-1, with D possibly TRBD1 on 5 matching bases. Per the germline V gene, CDR1 is SGHRS and CDR2 is YFSETQ. This CDR3 has 15 amino acids. The V and J ends lost 1 base and 5 bases respectively, with 13 bases between them. The CDR3 is CASSLIGVSNNEQFF. CDR3 coding DNA: TGCGCCAGCAGCTTGATAGGGGTTAGTAACAATGAGCAGTTCTTC.

The chain joins TRBV2 to TRBJ1-2; 8 bases map to TRBD1. CDR1 and CDR2 from the germline V gene are SNHLY and FYNNEI. The CDR3 runs to 15 residues. V dropped 5 bases and J dropped 7; count of bases not matched to a gene: 12. The CDR3 sequence: CASSPYATGEGGYTF. The CDR3, as DNA: TGTGCCAGCAGTCCCTACGCGACAGGGGAGGGTGGCTACACCTTC.

J is TRBJ1-1 and V is TRBV3-1 (or the pseudogene TRBV3-2); D is undetermined. CDR1 and CDR2 from the germline V gene are LGHDT and YNNKEL (reference sequence). Trimming shortened V by 4 bases and J by 2 bases, and 11 bases separated the two germline ends. The CDR3 totals 14 residues. CDR3 amino acids: CASSLLQRNTEAFF. The CDR3 bases are TGTGCCAGCAGCCTTCTGCAGAGAAACACTGAAGCTTTCTTT.

V usage is TRBV6-5 and J usage is TRBJ2-7; weak D call: TRBD1 (5 bases). Trimming took off 6 bases at V and 1 base at J, with 16 bases between the two ends. Germline assignment: CDR1 MNHEY and CDR2 SVGAGI. This CDR3 has 15 amino acids. In nucleotides, the CDR3 is TGTGCCAGCAGATCTGGAAAACAGGTTTCCTACGAGCAGTACTTC. It encodes CASRSGKQVSYEQYF.

The CDR3 reads CASSSDIMNTEAFF. CDR3 DNA sequence: TGTGCCAGCAGCTCCGACATTATGAACACTGAAGCTTTCTTT. The rearrangement joins TRBV11-1 to TRBJ1-1; D is uncertain. Germline CDR1 and CDR2: SGHAT and FQDESV (reference sequence). The CDR3 spans 14 residues. V was pared by 4 bases and J by 0 bases, with 9 bases between. The full variable domain, in which reference TRBV11-1 and TRBJ1-1 provide the parts outside the CDR3, is EAEVAQSPRYKITEKSQAVAFWCDPISGHATLYWYRQILGQGPELLVQFQDESVVDDSQLPKDRFSAERLKGVDSTLKIQPAELGDSAMYLCASSSDIMNTEAFFGQGTRLTVV.

This chain connects TRBV15 to TRBJ2-1; maybe TRBD1 (6 bases). Germline V gene data show CDR1 as LNHNV and CDR2 as YYDKDF (reference sequence). The CDR3 has 16 residues. V was cut by 1 base and J by 1 base, with 11 bases left in between. The CDR3 DNA is TGTGCCACCAGCAGAGTTAGAGGGGGATCCTACAATGAGCAGTTCTTC. This gives the protein CATSRVRGGSYNEQFF.

This clone has only one observation. The chain links TRBV7-9 to TRBJ1-2; tentatively, D is TRBD1 (5 bases). V dropped 4 bases and J dropped 0 bases, with 6 bases sitting between them. The CDR3 sequence is 13 residues long. Germline CDR1 and CDR2: SEHNR and FQNEAQ (reference sequence). Written as DNA, the CDR3 is TGTGCCAGCAGCTCGACAGCTAACTATGGCTACACCTTC. It encodes CASSSTANYGYTF. The entire variable domain, with the rest obtained from reference TRBV7-9 and TRBJ1-2, is as follows: DTGVSQNPRHKITKRGQNVTFRCDPISEHNRLYWYRQTLGQGPEFLTYFQNEAQLEKSRLLSDRFSAERPKGSFSTLEIQRTEQGDSAMYLCASSSTANYGYTFGSGTRLTVV.

This sequence joins TRBV18 and TRBJ1-5; 7 nucleotides align to TRBD1. The CDR3 runs 13 residues. The germline CDR1 and CDR2 sequences are KGHSH and LQKENI. Losses at the gene ends were 6 bases for V and 8 bases for J; bases not matched to a gene: 7. CDR3: CASSLGGREPQHF. CDR3 nucleotide sequence: TGTGCCAGCTCGCTAGGGGGCAGGGAGCCCCAGCATTTT.

The CDR3: CASTPQGITQETQYF. As DNA, the CDR3 is TGTGCCAGCACTCCCCAGGGGATTACCCAAGAGACCCAGTACTTC. The chain has TRBV7-9 and TRBJ2-5; a possible D gene is TRBD1 (6 bases). With 7 bases removed from V and 1 base from J, the gap between germline ends came to 16 bases. Per the germline V gene, CDR1 is SEHNR and CDR2 is FQNEAQ (reference sequence). The CDR3 is made up of 15 amino acids.

The chain links TRBV5-6 to TRBJ1-5, with 8 bases that match TRBD1. CDR3 length equals 14 residues. Unmatched junction bases numbered 7, after V lost 4 bases and J lost 7 bases. CDR1 is SGHDT and CDR2 is YYEEEE in the germline V gene. Written as DNA, the CDR3 is TGTGCCAGCAGCCTCGGACAGGGAGGGCAGCCCCAGCATTTT. Translating gives CASSLGQGGQPQHF.

This chain links TRBV5-1 with TRBJ2-7; TRBD1 might be the D (6 bases). Between the trimmed V and J ends, which lost 0 bases and 3 bases, there was a span of 7 bases. CDR1 and CDR2 (germline): SGHRS, YFSETQ. CDR3 length: 13 amino acids. The CDR3 protein is CASSLVDSYEQYF. CDR3 in DNA: TGCGCCAGCAGCTTGGTGGACAGCTACGAGCAGTACTTC.